This entry features one T cell receptor (beta chain) sequence. Its cognate antigen is unknown. Reverse transcription used about 0.45 to 1 ug RNA and random hexamers. TCRdb re-called the immunoSEQ multiplex PCR reads through MiXCR, storing one row per CDR3 protein. The sample has about 120,000 distinct CDR3 sequences, about 94% seen once. The sample is drawn from a study of CD8 T cells in Susac syndrome. TCR beta sequencing covered blood CD8+ and CD4+ T cells. Negative isolation was used for CD8+ and CD4+ T cells and FACS enrichment for TEMRA cells. Study outcomes and limitations: Peak Susac CD8+ clonal expansion was seen in TEMRA cells and active patients.

CDR3 length: 15 amino acids. The V gene end was trimmed by 5 bases and the J gene end by 4 bases; junction bases not matched to a gene: 9. Germline V gene data show CDR1 as SEHNR and CDR2 as FQNEAQ (reference sequence). The chain has TRBV7-9 and TRBJ2-3; 7 bases agree with TRBD1. The receptor was derived from a human donor with Susac syndrome. The specimen sequenced was CD8+ T cells from PBMCs. The CDR3 protein is CASSILQGSADTQYF. CDR3 coding DNA: TGTGCCAGCAGCATATTACAGGGGAGCGCAGATACGCAGTATTTT.